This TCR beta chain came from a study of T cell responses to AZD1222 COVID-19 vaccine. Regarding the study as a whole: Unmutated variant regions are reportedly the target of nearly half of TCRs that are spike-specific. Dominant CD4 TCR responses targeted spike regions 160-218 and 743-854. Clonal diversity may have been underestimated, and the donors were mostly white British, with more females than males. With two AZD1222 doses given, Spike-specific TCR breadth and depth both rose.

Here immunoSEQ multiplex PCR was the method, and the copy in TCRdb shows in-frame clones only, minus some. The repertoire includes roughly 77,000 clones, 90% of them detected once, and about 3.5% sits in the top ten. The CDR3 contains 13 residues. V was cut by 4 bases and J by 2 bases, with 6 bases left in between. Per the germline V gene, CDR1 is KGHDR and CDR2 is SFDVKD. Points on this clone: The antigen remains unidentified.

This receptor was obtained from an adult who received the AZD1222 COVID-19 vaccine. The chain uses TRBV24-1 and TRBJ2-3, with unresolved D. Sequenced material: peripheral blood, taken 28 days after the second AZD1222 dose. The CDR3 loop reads CATSDEVTDTQYF. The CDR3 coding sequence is TGTGCCACCAGTGACGAGGTCACAGATACGCAGTATTTT.